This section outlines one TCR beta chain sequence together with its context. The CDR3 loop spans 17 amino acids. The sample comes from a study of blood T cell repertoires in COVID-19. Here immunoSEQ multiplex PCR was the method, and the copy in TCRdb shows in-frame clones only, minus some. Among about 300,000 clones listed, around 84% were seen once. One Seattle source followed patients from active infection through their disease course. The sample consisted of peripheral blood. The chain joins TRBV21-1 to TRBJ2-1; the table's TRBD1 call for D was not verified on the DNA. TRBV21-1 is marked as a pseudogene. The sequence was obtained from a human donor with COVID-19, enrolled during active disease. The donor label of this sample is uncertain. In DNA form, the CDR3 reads TGTGCCAGCAGCACCTGCCCCAGGGGGCGAAAAGGCAATGAGCAGTTCTTC. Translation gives CASSTCPRGRKGNEQFF.